What follows are 30 T cell receptor beta chains derived from one specimen sequenced in a study of blood T cell repertoires in COVID-19 (dated by TCRdb to between 2020 and 2021). The library was produced with the immunoSEQ multiplex PCR assay. TCRdb stores this immuneACCESS table with in-frame sequences only. Part of the clones is absent; in the studies checked, under half of the shortfall reflects unresolved V genes, and no reason is known for the rest. The sample records approximately 28,000 clones, around 77% of which are singletons. The top ten constitute 6.5% to 10% of the sample. Sequencing input: peripheral blood. The receptors stem from a woman in her 70s with active or convalescent COVID-19.

The chain links TRBV2 to TRBJ2-1, with a tentative D call TRBD1 (5 bases). The CDR3 totals 13 residues. V shed 4 bases and J shed 7 bases, with 11 bases lying between them. Germline values: CDR1 SNHLY, CDR2 FYNNEI. This CDR3 reads CASSVDSWNEQFF. CDR3 sequence (DNA): TGTGCCAGCAGTGTTGACAGTTGGAATGAGCAGTTCTTC.

The chain combines TRBV5-1 with TRBJ1-4; 7 bases are a match to TRBD1. The trim removed 0 bases at V and 7 bases at J, leaving 12 bases unmatched. Germline-derived CDR1 and CDR2 are SGHRS and YFSETQ. The CDR3 extends over 17 amino acids. The CDR3 DNA follows: TGCGCCAGCAGCTTGGCCGACAGGGTGTATGGTTCTGAAAAACTGTTTTTT. It specifies CASSLADRVYGSEKLFF.

The chain joins TRBV12-3 or TRBV12-4 to TRBJ2-5; D perhaps matches TRBD2 (6 bases). V lost 0 bases and J 5 bases, leaving 7 bases between the germline ends. CDR3 length: 13 amino acids. The CDR3 DNA reads as TGTGCCAGCAGTTTAGCAGGGACTGAGACCCAGTACTTC. This translates into CASSLAGTETQYF.

The chain joins TRBV25-1 to TRBJ1-1; perhaps TRBD1 as D (5 bases). Germline CDR1 is MGHDK and CDR2 is SYGVNS. V was cut by 11 bases and J by 1 base, with 11 bases left in between. The CDR3 is 12 amino acids. CDR3 sequence: CACTTGNTEAFF. As DNA, the CDR3 is TGTGCCTGTACCACAGGGAACACTGAAGCTTTCTTT.

V and J are TRBV11-2 and TRBJ1-6; D may be TRBD1 (5 bases). V was pared by 4 bases and J by 0 bases, with 16 bases between. This CDR3 has 18 residues. Germline CDR1 and CDR2: SGHAT and FQNNGV. CDR3 bases: TGTGCCAGCAGCTACGGGCGGGGGAGTAGCTCCTATAATTCACCCCTCCACTTT. It specifies CASSYGRGSSSYNSPLHF.

This clone appeared a single time. This chain links TRBV29-1 with TRBJ2-3; D is possibly TRBD2 (5 bases). The CDR3 is 18 amino acids. Germline V CDR1 and CDR2: SQVTM, ANQGSEA. V was clipped by 4 bases and J by 1 base, with 24 bases between them. The CDR3 coding sequence is TGCAGCGTTGTTAACCCCCAGCGCCACATGAGGGGCACAGATACGCAGTATTTT. This translates into CSVVNPQRHMRGTDTQYF.

The chain has TRBV7-9 and TRBJ1-5; D not certain. The V end lost 0 bases, the J end lost 2 bases, and 11 bases lay between the germline ends. This CDR3 contains 16 residues. Germline loops: CDR1 SEHNR, CDR2 FQNEAQ (reference sequence). The CDR3 loop is CASSLALAGGNQPQHF. The CDR3, as DNA: TGTGCCAGCAGCTTAGCGCTAGCTGGGGGCAATCAGCCCCAGCATTTT.

The chain links TRBV4-3 to TRBJ2-3, with 9 bases lining up with TRBD2. V was pared by 1 base and J by 1 base, with 9 bases of the junction left unmatched. The CDR3 sequence is 18 residues long. Germline V gene sequence: CDR1 LGHNA, CDR2 YSLEER. CDR3 loop: CASSQGLAGPGRTDTQYF. The CDR3 nucleotides are TGCGCCAGCAGCCAAGGGCTAGCGGGACCCGGACGCACAGATACGCAGTATTTT.

This clone has more than one count but fewer than ten. The V gene is TRBV2, the J gene TRBJ2-2; 7 bases map to TRBD1. Germline values: CDR1 SNHLY, CDR2 FYNNEI. The CDR3 has 17 amino acids. Losses at the gene ends were 6 bases for V and 3 bases for J; bases not matched to a gene: 13. CDR3 sequence: CASRGVATGLDTGELFF. CDR3 DNA sequence: TGTGCCAGCAGGGGCGTGGCGACAGGGCTGGACACCGGGGAGCTGTTTTTT.

The chain links TRBV30 to TRBJ1-4; 8 bases are a match to TRBD1. Per the germline V gene, CDR1 is GTSNPN and CDR2 is SVGIG (reference sequence). The CDR3 spans 12 residues. Trimming cost V 5 bases and J 8 bases; bases outside gene matches: 4. The CDR3 bases are TGTGCCTGGGACAGGGGAAGCGAAAAACTGTTTTTT. Amino acid sequence: CAWDRGSEKLFF.

This sequence joins TRBV19 and TRBJ1-2; 10 bases align to TRBD1. The CDR3 is 14 amino acids. J gave up 4 bases and V 4 bases, and 3 bases lay outside the gene matches. Germline assignment: CDR1 LNHDA and CDR2 SQIVND (reference sequence). CDR3 nucleotides: TGTGCCAGTAGTACGGGACAGGGGATCTATGGCTACACCTTC. Encoded protein: CASSTGQGIYGYTF.

This clone came up once. This chain joins TRBV7-8 and TRBJ2-3; TRBD2 matches 9 bases. J lost 5 bases, V lost 1 base, and 7 bases had no gene match. This CDR3 comprises 16 residues. Germline values: CDR1 SGHVS, CDR2 FQNEAQ. Here the CDR3 DNA reads TGTGCCAGCAGCTTAGTTGGGCGGGGGGGCATAGATACGCAGTATTTT. Translated, it gives CASSLVGRGGIDTQYF.

Within the sample, this clone is medium-sized. The chain has TRBV24-1 and TRBJ2-7; D perhaps matches TRBD1 (7 bases). The V and J ends lost 3 bases and 4 bases respectively, with 18 bases between them. Germline CDR1 KGHDR, CDR2 SFDVKD. This CDR3 contains 16 residues. CDR3 coding DNA: TGTGCCACCAGTGATGCTTCAGGGGGGAACCTTTACGAGCAGTACTTC. Its protein is CATSDASGGNLYEQYF.

V and J are TRBV9 and TRBJ1-5, with a tentative D call TRBD1 (5 bases). The CDR3 totals 14 residues. CDR1 is SGDLS and CDR2 is YYNGEE in the germline V gene. V lost 0 bases and J lost 7, with 11 bases in between. Written as DNA, the CDR3 is TGTGCCAGCAGCGTAGGGGACGGGGGACAGCCCCAGCATTTT. Translating it yields CASSVGDGGQPQHF. The entire variable domain, with the rest obtained from reference TRBV9 and TRBJ1-5, is as follows: DSGVTQTPKHLITATGQRVTLRCSPRSGDLSVYWYQQSLDQGLQFLIQYYNGEERAKGNILERFSAQQFPDLHSELNLSSLELGDSALYFCASSVGDGGQPQHFGDGTRLSIL.

This clone came up a few times. The identical CDR3 is also encoded by other nucleotide sequences in the sample. The chain employs TRBV11-2 and TRBJ2-7; maybe TRBD2 (5 bases). Per the germline V gene, CDR1 is SGHAT and CDR2 is FQNNGV. V was cut by 1 base and J by 1 base, with 11 bases left in between. The CDR3 has 15 amino acids. CDR3 DNA sequence: TGTGCCAGCAGCTTAGTTGCCGGGGTATCCTACGAGCAGTACTTC. Translating it yields CASSLVAGVSYEQYF.

This chain uses TRBV5-1 with TRBJ1-1; 9 bases match TRBD1. V lost 5 bases to trimming and J lost 5 bases; unmatched junction nucleotides: 7. The CDR3 runs 14 residues. CDR1 is SGHRS, CDR2 YFSETQ, per germline. The chain's CDR3 is CASRGTGGATEAFF. As DNA, the CDR3 is TGCGCCAGCAGGGGAACAGGGGGCGCGACTGAAGCTTTCTTT. Full variable domain (missing parts from reference TRBV5-1 and TRBJ1-1): KAGVTQTPRYLIKTRGQQVTLSCSPISGHRSVSWYQQTPGQGLQFLFEYFSETQRNKGNFPGRFSGRQFSNSRSEMNVSTLELGDSALYLCASRGTGGATEAFFGQGTRLTVV.

This clone was counted once. The chain uses TRBV30 and TRBJ1-4, with 10 nucleotides matching TRBD1. Per germline, CDR1 GTSNPN and CDR2 SVGIG (reference sequence). The CDR3 totals 13 residues. The trim removed 7 bases at V and 6 bases at J, leaving 5 bases unmatched. CDR3 region: CASDGQGDEKLFF. The CDR3 nucleotides read TGTGCCTCGGACGGACAGGGGGATGAAAAACTGTTTTTT.

The chain uses TRBV2 and TRBJ2-7; 10 nucleotides line up with TRBD1. Trimming removed 9 bases from V and 4 bases from J; junction bases left unmatched: 6. The germline V gene has CDR1 SNHLY and CDR2 FYNNEI. The CDR3 runs 13 residues. CDR3 DNA: TGTGCCAGGTCCCCGGGACAGGGGTACGAGCAGTACTTC. This sequence encodes CARSPGQGYEQYF.

This rearrangement joins TRBV7-2 to TRBJ1-6, with a tentative D call TRBD1 (6 bases). The CDR3 loop spans 16 amino acids. From germline, CDR1 is SGHTA and CDR2 FQGNSA. V was clipped by 5 bases and J by 0 bases, with 11 bases between them. CDR3 protein: CASSTQQGSYNSPLHF. CDR3 nucleotide sequence: TGTGCCAGCAGCACTCAACAGGGCTCCTATAATTCACCCCTCCACTTT.

The sample holds one count of this clone. This rearrangement joins TRBV6-1 to TRBJ1-6, with 10 bases fitting TRBD1. The germline V gene encodes CDR1 MNHNS and CDR2 SASEGT. The CDR3 extends over 14 amino acids. After removal of 6 bases from V and 7 bases from J, the junction contained 3 bases not matched to a gene. CDR3 loop: CASSRGQGNSPLHF. As DNA, the CDR3 is TGTGCCAGCAGCCGGGGACAGGGGAATTCACCCCTCCACTTT.

This clone occurred a few times. The rearrangement links TRBV12-2 to TRBJ1-2. TRBV12-2 is reported as a pseudogene. The CDR3 length is 16 residues. The CDR3, as DNA: TGTGCAAGTCGCTTACCCTCGGACGGGAAATTCTATGGCTACACCTTC. Its protein product is CASRLPSDGKFYGYTF.

The rearrangement joins TRBV4-1 to TRBJ2-1; 8 nucleotides align to TRBD2. The CDR3 contains 18 residues. Trimming took 1 base from V and 4 from J; bases not matched to a gene: 12. The germline V gene encodes CDR1 MGHRA and CDR2 YSYEKL. CDR3 in amino acids: CASSQGPISGGEYNEQFF. CDR3 sequence (DNA): TGCGCCAGCAGCCAAGGTCCAATTTCGGGAGGGGAGTACAATGAGCAGTTCTTC.

The chain couples TRBV5-4 to TRBJ2-7, with 8 bases fitting TRBD2. Germline V gene data show CDR1 as SGHNT and CDR2 as YYREEE (reference sequence). This CDR3 is built from 14 residues. The junction had 5 bases not matched to a gene; V was cut back by 0 bases and J by 6 bases. CDR3 nucleotide sequence: TGTGCCAGCAGCTTGGCCGGACTAGCTGGCGAGCAGTACTTC. It is translated as CASSLAGLAGEQYF.

This clone is a singleton in its sample. This rearrangement joins TRBV6-1 to TRBJ1-4; 9 nucleotides agree with TRBD1. Trimming removed 3 bases from V and 7 bases from J; junction bases left unmatched: 6. The CDR3 runs 15 residues. Germline CDR1 is MNHNS and CDR2 is SASEGT. The CDR3 sequence: CASSDSGTGFEKLFF. CDR3 DNA: TGTGCCAGCAGTGATTCCGGGACAGGGTTTGAAAAACTGTTTTTT.

In its sample, this clone was seen once. The chain recombines TRBV28 with TRBJ2-7; a possible D gene is TRBD2 (6 bases). This CDR3 is 14 amino acids long. Trimming left V 8 bases short and J 3 bases short, with 17 bases between. Germline-derived CDR1 and CDR2 are MDHEN and SYDVKM. The CDR3 loop is CASEVGGGLYEQYF. DNA for the CDR3: TGTGCCAGCGAGGTGGGGGGTGGCCTCTACGAGCAGTACTTC.

A few counts support this clone. The chain uses TRBV27 and TRBJ1-2; D not resolved. The CDR3 spans 14 residues. The V gene's germline CDR1 is MNHEY and CDR2 SMNVEV (reference sequence). Trimming shortened V by 5 bases and J by 4 bases, and 14 bases separated the two germline ends. Written as DNA, the CDR3 is TGTGCCAGCAGTACTACGGGATCCTTCTATGGCTACACCTTC. This codes for CASSTTGSFYGYTF.

The chain links TRBV20-1 to TRBJ2-5; D unclear. The CDR3 contains 10 residues. Per the germline V gene, CDR1 is DFQATT and CDR2 is SNEGSKA (reference sequence). Trimming took off 6 bases at V and 2 bases at J, with 4 bases between the two ends. The CDR3 protein is CSAAQETQYF. The CDR3 DNA reads TGCAGTGCCGCGCAAGAGACCCAGTACTTC.

The V call is TRBV5-6, the J call TRBJ2-3, with TRBD2 matching over 7 bases. CDR1 and CDR2 from the germline V gene are SGHDT and YYEEEE. The length of the CDR3 is 16 residues. With V trimmed by 4 bases and J by 4 bases, 12 bases remained unmatched. The DNA for the CDR3 is TGTGCCAGCAGCGCCGTGGGAGGGGTGGGGTCAGATACGCAGTATTTT. Translation gives CASSAVGGVGSDTQYF.

J is TRBJ2-1 and V is TRBV5-6, with TRBD2 matching 12 bases. The CDR3 runs 17 residues. Per germline, CDR1 SGHDT and CDR2 YYEEEE. J lost 5 bases, V lost 4 bases, and 10 bases had no gene match. In DNA form, the CDR3 reads TGTGCCAGCAGCCTACGACTAGCGGGGGCCCAAGACAATGAGCAGTTCTTC. Translation: CASSLRLAGAQDNEQFF.

V usage is TRBV18 and J usage is TRBJ1-1; D is unclear. V was clipped by 6 bases and J by 3 bases, with 11 bases between them. CDR3 length: 13 amino acids. The germline gives CDR1 KGHSH, CDR2 LQKENI. The CDR3 coding sequence is TGTGCCAGCTCGGGCAGGAGGGACACTGAAGCTTTCTTT. Its translation: CASSGRRDTEAFF.